This T cell receptor (beta chain) is drawn from a study of beta chain features in type 1 diabetes (dated by TCRdb to the late 2010s). General notes on the study: Mean age, gender distribution, total cell number and subset yield did not differ between patients and healthy donors. A total of 100 million to 110 million sorted cells were examined across all samples, and a strong correlation was observed between cell number per subset and RNA yield. In the study, recently diagnosed type 1 diabetes patients and matched healthy donors were compared on the TCRB repertoires of their sorted circulating CD4+ T cell subsets. Regulatory and stem cell-like memory subsets were obtained from only 8 patients and roughly eight healthy donors, while naive and central memory subsets were obtained from all 30 or so donors.

A single peripheral blood draw of around 120 mL on average was collected from each donor into heparinised tubes. Using a panel that included CD45RO, CCR7, CD25, CD127, CD95 and CD27, naive, central memory, regulatory and stem cell-like memory CD4+ T cells were sorted on a BD FACSAria II. All sorted populations exceeded 98% purity. PBMCs were isolated right away by Lymphoprep density gradient centrifugation and were stained directly, without culture. Samples were stained and sorted in pairs, with one healthy donor and one patient per experiment, so that batch effects were minimized. All of the isolated RNA was reverse transcribed with the High Capacity cDNA Reverse Transcription Kit, so expressed TCRB transcripts were sequenced. Deep immunoSEQ sequencing was performed on naive, central memory and regulatory T cell samples, with an average of around 3.5 million total reads per sample. Sorted cells were lysed in RLT buffer, and RNA was extracted using DNase-treated RNeasy Micro or Mini kits according to cell number. Each cell subset was processed on its own to prevent cross-contamination, while patient and healthy donor samples were processed together. The immunoSEQ multiplex PCR was used to amplify TCRB sequences from cDNA, yielding 87-bp fragments that span the CDR3 region. The amplicons were sequenced using the Illumina HiSeq platform. The source study handled its data this way. Synthetic template baselines were used to correct PCR bias computationally, reads within Hamming distance 2 were collapsed, and singletons that could not be merged were discarded. Reads were aligned against IMGT to assign V, D and J genes, CDR3 length and insertions or deletions at six rearrangement sites. Clonotype counts were normalized to sorted cell number within each subset before computing true diversity and Gini coefficients with the tcR R package. The overlap coefficient, calculated on TCRB nucleotide sequences, was used to quantify repertoire sharing. In its TCRdb copy, this immuneACCESS table keeps in-frame sequences only and misses some clones. Where compared with another copy, unresolved V genes explain less than half of these, and the others have no known cause. That table furnishes V, J and clone size, whereas the DNA furnished D and trimming. This sample lists some 240,000 clones; about 11% were detected once. 1% to 1.5% of the sample lies in the top ten.

This clone was counted between two and nine times. Its antigen specificity is not known. Base qualities are not at hand, and no much larger clone is one base apart. Summary of the overall study and its limitations: Because the HLA sub-analyses included only small numbers of individuals, any influence of HLA type on TCRB rearrangement was left unresolved. PCR might favor shorter templates, but patient and control samples were amplified and corrected together, so any skew would affect both groups equally. Sequencing cDNA rather than genomic DNA could over-represent highly expressing activated cells, although activation and CD3 levels did not differ between groups. Naive, central memory and regulatory TCRB repertoires appeared more similar among patients than among healthy donors. Patients with type 1 diabetes made fewer insertions and deleted more nucleotides at VDJ recombination sites, implying thymic rearrangement abnormalities. A moderate but significant shortening of TCRB CDR3 length was observed in type 1 diabetes patients in all four CD4+ subsets.

The sample was central memory CD4+ T cells from blood. This receptor was identified in a man aged 18 to 30 in good health.

The nucleotides read TGTGCCAGCAGCTTGCTAGCGGGCTACAATGAGCAGTTCTTC. This sequence encodes CASSLLAGYNEQFF. This chain joins TRBV7-2 to TRBJ2-1, with 8 central nucleotides matching TRBD2. CDR1 and CDR2 were assigned from the germline V gene as SGHTA and FQGNSA. V is cut back by 3 bases and J by 3 bases, with 1 base in the junction unmatched. The CDR3 contains 14 residues, cysteine and phenylalanine counted. Here the CDR3 DNA is all that survives: 42 bases in frame from base 1.